What follows is one T cell receptor (beta chain) and its context. No cognate antigen has been identified for it. The record has no base qualities; no much larger clone is one base away. This specimen belongs to a study of blood T cell repertoires in COVID-19 (dated by TCRdb to the early 2020s). For the study in its entirety: The collaborator samples originated in the United States, Italy and Spain and spanned the acute and convalescent phases of COVID-19. A freely available public database, intended as a resource for researchers studying the immune response to SARS-CoV-2, is where the repertoires were released. Subjects who had been exposed to COVID-19, were actively infected with it, or had recovered from it provided the deeply sampled blood TCRbeta repertoires that made up the dataset. Samples came from the ongoing ImmuneRACE study (first 160 participants) plus 1,254 subjects from 6 global collaborators. The prospective study material was composed of cDNA or gDNA derived from T cells, B-cell-depleted T cells, or PBMCs. Where HLA class I and class II types were available, the types were taken from metadata supplied by the sample provider, not from assay-based typing. Nearly every sample came with metadata listing a de-identified subject ID, COVID-19 status, age in years and sex. Study-wide conclusions, independent of this receptor: The quantity of clinical and demographic metadata differed by source and by participant and was supplied without curation.

Participants in the prospective study were aged about 18 to 90 years, lived in about two dozen United States geographic areas, and enrolled through a virtual design. Cohort assignment in the prospective study relied on participant-reported clinical history from a screening survey and a study questionnaire. In the prospective study, mobile phlebotomists collected whole blood, serum and a nasopharyngeal or oropharyngeal swab from each participant. Prospective study participants could optionally give additional blood draws and questionnaires over an approximately 2-month period. Prospective study blood samples were shipped either frozen or at room temperature before DNA extraction. TCRbeta CDR3 regions were amplified from genomic DNA by means of the immunoSEQ Assay, a bias-controlled multiplex PCR. The authors' analysis ran thus. Nucleated cell counts per sample were estimated from amplification of reference gene primers within the assay. To quantify the absolute abundance of each unique TCRbeta CDR3 rearrangement, sequence reads were collapsed and filtered. Productive Simpson clonality was computed per sample as the square root of Simpson's diversity index over productive rearrangements. Imported from immuneACCESS, the table was reduced by TCRdb to in-frame sequences with V and J called. These copies leave out some clones; in studies compared against another copy, an unresolved V gene accounts for under half, and the cause of the remainder is not known. The V and J calls and clone size were taken over from that table, and D and trimming were inferred from the DNA. This sample holds about 270,000 clones; 75% to 90% were observed only once. The leading ten clones occupy about 4% of the sample.

Including cysteine and phenylalanine, the CDR3 has 16 amino acids. Only the CDR3 DNA stays, 48 bases, in frame from base 1. CDR1 and CDR2, per the germline V gene, are LGHNA and YSLEER. Trimming removed 3 bases from V and 8 bases from J; the gene matches leave 12 bases unexplained. The sequence was obtained from a woman aged 30 to 39 with acute COVID-19. This chain is built from TRBV4-3 and TRBJ2-1; 8 of the junction bases match TRBD2. The sequenced sample consisted of PBMCs or T cells enriched from blood (not recorded which). DNA sequence: TGCGCCAGCAGCCAGGAATCCGCGGGAGGTAGTTATGAGCAGTTCTTC. Its translation is CASSQESAGGSYEQFF.